The 8 T cell receptor beta chains below were found in one sample sequenced in a study of vaccination and CD4 T cells after COVID-19. The sample's treatment: approximately nine-day PBMC culture with coronavirus spike peptide pools or control peptides (ViraFEST assay). The Oncomine TCR Beta short-read assay was applied to DNA of cultured CD4+ T cells. TCRdb called the PCR reads again in MiXCR, with one record for every CDR3 protein. The data show 9,500 to 15,000 distinct CDR3 sequences, roughly 60% seen once. Their specific antigens are unknown. Sequenced: CD4+ T cells from blood, cultured in vitro. These receptors originate from a human donor who had recovered from COVID-19.

CDR3 sequence reads: CASRRGGAGGPSYNEQFF. DNA for the CDR3: TGTGCCAGCCGCAGAGGCGGAGCGGGAGGGCCGTCGTACAATGAGCAGTTCTTC. The chain uses TRBV6-2 or TRBV6-3 and TRBJ2-1; TRBD2 matches 10 bases. This CDR3 contains 18 residues. V trimming: 8 bases; J trimming: 4 bases; junction bases outside the gene matches: 17. Germline V gene lookup returns CDR1 MNHEY and CDR2 SVGEGT.

The V call is TRBV20-1, the J call TRBJ2-7, with D possibly TRBD2 on 6 matching bases. Germline-derived CDR1 and CDR2 are DFQATT and SNEGSKA (reference sequence). This CDR3 contains 15 residues. CDR3 protein: CSSGTSRGPTYEQYF. In nucleotides, the CDR3 is TGCAGCTCAGGGACTTCTCGCGGACCAACCTACGAGCAGTACTTC.

The sample holds a few counts of this clonotype. V is TRBV2 and J is TRBJ2-3; D is perhaps TRBD2 (5 bases). V was shortened by 2 bases and J by 0 bases, with 12 bases between the two germline ends. The germline gives CDR1 SNHLY, CDR2 FYNNEI. The CDR3 totals 16 residues. The CDR3 spells CASSEILRRSTDTQYF. The CDR3 DNA reads TGTGCCAGCAGTGAAATTTTGCGGAGGAGCACAGATACGCAGTATTTT. Variable domain in full (rest from reference TRBV2 and TRBJ2-3): EPEVTQTPSHQVTQMGQEVILRCVPISNHLYFYWYRQILGQKVEFLVSFYNNEISEKSEIFDDQFSVERPDGSNFTLKIRSTKLEDSAMYFCASSEILRRSTDTQYFGPGTRLTVL.

This clonotype has more than one count but fewer than ten. The rearrangement uses TRBV6-1 and TRBJ1-1; 11 nucleotides line up with TRBD1. Germline-derived CDR1 and CDR2 are MNHNS and SASEGT. Losses at the gene ends were 6 bases for V and 10 bases for J; bases not matched to a gene: 4. This CDR3 contains 12 residues. This CDR3 reads CASSRGTGGAFF. The DNA for the CDR3 is TGTGCCAGCAGCCGTGGGACAGGGGGAGCTTTCTTT.

This clonotype came up a few times. The chain combines TRBV20-1 with TRBJ1-2, with D possibly being TRBD1 (6 bases). Germline CDR1 is DFQATT and CDR2 is SNEGSKA (reference sequence). The CDR3 loop spans 13 amino acids. V lost 3 bases and J lost 4, with 12 bases in between. The CDR3 DNA follows: TGCAGTGCTAGTCTCGTCAGGGGCTATGGCTACACCTTC. This encodes CSASLVRGYGYTF.

This sequence joins TRBV2 and TRBJ2-5; D gene uncertain. The germline V gene has CDR1 SNHLY and CDR2 FYNNEI. The length of the CDR3 is 12 residues. The CDR3 coding sequence is TGTGCTAGCCGCTGGAGTCGGGAGACCCAGTACTTC. It translates to CASRWSRETQYF. Using reference TRBV2 and TRBJ2-5 for the parts outside the CDR3, the full variable domain is EPEVTQTPSHQVTQMGQEVILRCVPISNHLYFYWYRQILGQKVEFLVSFYNNEISEKSEIFDDQFSVERPDGSNFTLKIRSTKLEDSAMYFCASRWSRETQYFGPGTRLLVL.

In its sample, this clonotype was seen a few times. The chain is built from TRBV7-3 and TRBJ2-5, with D possibly TRBD1 on 6 matching bases. The CDR3 extends over 13 amino acids. Germline CDR1 reads SGHTA; CDR2 reads FQGTGA. Trimming left V 5 bases short and J 2 bases short, with 9 bases between. CDR3 region: CASSPGQQETQYF. CDR3 sequence (DNA): TGTGCCAGCAGCCCCGGACAGCAAGAGACCCAGTACTTC.

J is TRBJ2-5 and V is TRBV14, with D perhaps matching TRBD1 or TRBD2 (5 bases each). The CDR3 consists of 14 residues. Germline loops: CDR1 SGHDN, CDR2 FVKESK. V was pared by 4 bases and J by 5 bases, with 14 bases between. CDR3 amino acids: CASSLNDWGETQYF. DNA for the CDR3: TGTGCCAGCAGCCTCAATGACTGGGGGGAGACCCAGTACTTC.